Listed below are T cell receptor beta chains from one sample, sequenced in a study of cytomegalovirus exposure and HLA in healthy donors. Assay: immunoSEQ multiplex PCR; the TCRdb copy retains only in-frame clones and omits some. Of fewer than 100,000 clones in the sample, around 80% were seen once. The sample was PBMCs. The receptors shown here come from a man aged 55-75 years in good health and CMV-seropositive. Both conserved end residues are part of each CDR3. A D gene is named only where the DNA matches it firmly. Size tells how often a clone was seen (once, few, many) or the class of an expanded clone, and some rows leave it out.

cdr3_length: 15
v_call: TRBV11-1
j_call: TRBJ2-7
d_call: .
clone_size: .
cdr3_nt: TGTGCCAGCAGCTTAGGGCGTGGGGGCAGCTACGAGCAGTACTTC
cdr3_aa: CASSLGRGGSYEQYF

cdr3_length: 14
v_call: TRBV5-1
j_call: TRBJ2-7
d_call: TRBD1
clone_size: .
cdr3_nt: TGCGCCAGCAGCTGGGGACAGGGGTCCAACGAGCAGTACTTC
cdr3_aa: CASSWGQGSNEQYF

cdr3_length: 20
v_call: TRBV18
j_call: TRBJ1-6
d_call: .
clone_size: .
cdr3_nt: TGTGCCAGCTCACCACAGGCGGTGGGACTGGAAGGCAGCGGAAATTCACCCCTCCACTTT
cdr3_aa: CASSPQAVGLEGSGNSPLHF

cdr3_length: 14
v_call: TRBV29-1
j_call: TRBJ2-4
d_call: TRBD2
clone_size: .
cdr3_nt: TGCAGCGTTGAGTTAGCGGGGGGGCTTAACATTCAGTACTTC
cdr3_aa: CSVELAGGLNIQYF

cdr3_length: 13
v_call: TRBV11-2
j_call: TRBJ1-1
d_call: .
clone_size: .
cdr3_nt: TGTGCCAGCAGCTTAAACACGGGGGGTGAAGCTTTCTTT
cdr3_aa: CASSLNTGGEAFF

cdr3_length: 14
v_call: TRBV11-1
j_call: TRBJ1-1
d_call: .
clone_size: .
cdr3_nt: TGTGCCAGCAGCCCGGGGAGGGGAAACACTGAAGCTTTCTTT
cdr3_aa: CASSPGRGNTEAFF

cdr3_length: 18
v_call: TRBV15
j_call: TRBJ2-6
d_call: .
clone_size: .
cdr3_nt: TGTGCCACCAGCAGAGCTACAGGGTATGGCTCTGGGGCTAACGTCCTGACTTTC
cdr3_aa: CATSRATGYGSGANVLTF

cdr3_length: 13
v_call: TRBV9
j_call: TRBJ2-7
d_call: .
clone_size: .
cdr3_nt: TGTGCCAGCAGCGTAGGTATTCCTACTGAGCAGTACTTC
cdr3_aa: CASSVGIPTEQYF

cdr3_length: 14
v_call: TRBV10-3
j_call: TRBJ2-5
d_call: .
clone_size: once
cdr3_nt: TGTGCCATCAGTGGGGGGGTTGGGGAGGAGACCCAGTACTTC
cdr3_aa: CAISGGVGEETQYF

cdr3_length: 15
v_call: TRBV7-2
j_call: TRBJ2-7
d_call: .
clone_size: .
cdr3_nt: TGTGCCAGCAGCTTCGCGCCAACAGGAACCTACGAGCAGTACTTC
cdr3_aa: CASSFAPTGTYEQYF

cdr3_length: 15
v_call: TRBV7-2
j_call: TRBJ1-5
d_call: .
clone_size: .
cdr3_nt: TGTGCCAGCAGCTTAGCGGGTGGGAGTAATCAGCCCCAGCATTTT
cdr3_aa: CASSLAGGSNQPQHF

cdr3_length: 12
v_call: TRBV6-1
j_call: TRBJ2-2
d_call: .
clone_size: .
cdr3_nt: TGTGCCACGGTGGGCTCCACCGGGGAGCTGTTTTTT
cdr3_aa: CATVGSTGELFF

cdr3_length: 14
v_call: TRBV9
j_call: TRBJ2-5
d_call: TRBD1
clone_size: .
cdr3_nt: TGTGCCAGCAGCGTTAGGGGCAGGGGGGAGACCCAGTACTTC
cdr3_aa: CASSVRGRGETQYF

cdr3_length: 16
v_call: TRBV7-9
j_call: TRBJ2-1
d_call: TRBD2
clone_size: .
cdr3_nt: TGTTCCAGCAGCCCTTGGTGGCCTAGCGGGAACAATGAGCAGTTCTTC
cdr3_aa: CSSSPWWPSGNNEQFF

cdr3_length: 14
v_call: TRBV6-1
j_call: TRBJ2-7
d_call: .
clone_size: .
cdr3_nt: TGTGCCAGCAGAGACATTAGGGGGGGCTACGAGCAGTACTTC
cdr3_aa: CASRDIRGGYEQYF

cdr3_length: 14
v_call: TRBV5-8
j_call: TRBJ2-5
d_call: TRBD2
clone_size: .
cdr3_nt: TGTGCCAGCAGCACGTGGGGGGGTAGAGAGACCCAGTACTTC
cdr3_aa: CASSTWGGRETQYF

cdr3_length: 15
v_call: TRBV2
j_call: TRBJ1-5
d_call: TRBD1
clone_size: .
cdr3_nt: TGTGCCAGCTTGTACAGGACAGGGGGCAATCAGCCCCAGCATTTT
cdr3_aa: CASLYRTGGNQPQHF

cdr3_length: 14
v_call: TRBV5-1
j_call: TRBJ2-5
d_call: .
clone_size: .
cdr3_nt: TGCGCCAGCAGCTTGGGGCTAGGCCCAGAGACCCAGTACTTC
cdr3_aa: CASSLGLGPETQYF